The rows below give T cell receptor beta chains drawn from one sample of a study of T cells in Graves' hyperthyroidism and ophthalmopathy. In TCRdb, the multiplex PCR reads were re-called with MiXCR into one record per CDR3 protein. The data show hundreds of thousands of distinct CDR3 sequences, more than 15% seen once. The specimen was blood. The receptors here all came from a woman aged 18-30 years with Graves' hyperthyroidism. The CDR3 runs from the conserved cysteine through the conserved F or W. The D gene is left open where the match is weak. Clone size is given for some rows only: seen once, a few or many times, or a class if the clone is expanded.

clone size | J gene | D gene | V gene | CDR3 DNA | CDR3 protein
few | TRBJ1-5 | . | TRBV4-2 | TGTGCCAGCAGCCCAGGACTTTTTGGCTATAGCAATCAGCCCCAGCATTTT | CASSPGLFGYSNQPQHF
few | TRBJ2-2 | TRBD1 | TRBV20-1 | TGCAGTGCGACCGGGACAGGGGGCACCGGGGAGCTGTTTTTT | CSATGTGGTGELFF
many | TRBJ2-3 | TRBD2 | TRBV12-3/TRBV12-4 | TGTGCCAGCAGTTTGGTAGTAGCGGGAAGGGATACGCAGTATTTT | CASSLVVAGRDTQYF
. | TRBJ1-4 | . | TRBV12-3/TRBV12-4 | TGTGCCAGCAGCCGGACGGGGGTAAATGAAAAACTGTTTTTT | CASSRTGVNEKLFF
. | TRBJ1-5 | . | TRBV3-1 | TGTGCCAGCAGCCGTGGTTTGGGTTTGGGTCAGCCCCAGCATTTT | CASSRGLGLGQPQHF
many | TRBJ1-1 | . | TRBV7-9 | TGTGCCAGCAGCGCACCCCCAGTGCAGGGGAACACTGAAGCTTTCTTT | CASSAPPVQGNTEAFF
many | TRBJ2-7 | . | TRBV7-3 | TGTGCCAGCAGCTTAATTGGGGATTCCTACGAGCAGTACTTC | CASSLIGDSYEQYF
. | TRBJ2-5 | . | TRBV28 | TGTGCCAGCAGTTTAGTTTCAGGGGTGAAGACCCAGTACTTC | CASSLVSGVKTQYF
few | TRBJ1-1 | . | TRBV29-1 | TGCAGCGTTAAACTACTACAGGGCAGGACTGAAGCTTTCTTT | CSVKLLQGRTEAFF
many | TRBJ1-5 | TRBD1 | TRBV6-1 | TGTGCCAGCACCCAAATAGGGGGCGCCGGTCAGCCCCAGCATTTT | CASTQIGGAGQPQHF
. | TRBJ1-2 | . | TRBV11-2 | TGTGCCAGCAGCTTAGTCAGGGGCCCCTTTTATGGCTACACCTTC | CASSLVRGPFYGYTF
many | TRBJ2-5 | . | TRBV20-1 | TGCAGTGCTCCCTGGACAGAGATGGAAACCCAGTACTTC | CSAPWTEMETQYF
. | TRBJ2-4 | . | TRBV10-3 | TGTGCCATCAGTGAGTTGGACGAAGCCAAAAACATTCAGTACTTC | CAISELDEAKNIQYF
. | TRBJ2-3 | TRBD1 | TRBV7-8 | TGTGCCAGCAGCCCAGGACAGGGGGCGATAGATACGCAGTATTTT | CASSPGQGAIDTQYF
few | TRBJ1-5 | . | TRBV5-6 | TGTGCCAGCAGCTCGCAAGGGACACTCAATCAGCCCCAGCATTTT | CASSSQGTLNQPQHF
. | TRBJ2-1 | . | TRBV19 | TGTGCCAGTAGGACGGGACCCCTCGGTGGAAATGAGCAGTTCTTC | CASRTGPLGGNEQFF
few | TRBJ2-3 | . | TRBV6-5 | TGTGCCAGCAGTTACGGCAGTAGCACAGATACGCAGTATTTT | CASSYGSSTDTQYF
many | TRBJ2-6 | . | TRBV12-3/TRBV12-4 | TGTGCCAGCAGAATTACAGGTCCTGGGGCCAACGTCCTGACTTTC | CASRITGPGANVLTF
few | TRBJ2-3 | TRBD1 | TRBV6-2/TRBV6-3 | TGTGCCAGCAGTTACCTCGGGACAGGGAGCACGGATACGCAGTATTTT | CASSYLGTGSTDTQYF
few | TRBJ1-2 | . | TRBV20-1 | TGCAGTGCTAGAGACCCTAGGGGCAATGGCTACACCTTC | CSARDPRGNGYTF
many | TRBJ2-5 | . | TRBV2 | TGTGCCAGCACCCCGGGAGTAAAGACCCAGTACTTC | CASTPGVKTQYF
. | TRBJ1-1 | TRBD1 | TRBV12-3/TRBV12-4 | TGTGCCAGCAAAAACACAAGGACAGGGGTTCGCACTGAAGCTTTCTTT | CASKNTRTGVRTEAFF
few | TRBJ2-1 | . | TRBV6-1 | TGTGCCAGCAGTCGGGGCTCAACAAACAATGAGCAGTTCTTC | CASSRGSTNNEQFF
. | TRBJ2-7 | TRBD1 | TRBV10-2 | TGCGCCAGCAGCGGACAGGGGAAAAAATCCGAGCAGTACTTC | CASSGQGKKSEQYF
many | TRBJ2-2 | TRBD2 | TRBV2 | TGTGCCGGATCCTTAGGGACTAGCGGACCTACCGGGGAGCTGTTTTTT | CAGSLGTSGPTGELFF
many | TRBJ2-5 | TRBD2 | TRBV7-3 | TGTGCCAGCAGCCAGAGGGCGGGAGATGTGGAGACCCAGTACTTC | CASSQRAGDVETQYF
many | TRBJ1-2 | TRBD1 | TRBV5-1 | TGCGCCAGCAGCCCCGGACTGACAGGGGGCCATGGCTACACCTTC | CASSPGLTGGHGYTF
. | TRBJ1-3 | . | TRBV7-2 | TGTGCCAGCAGCGGGCAGGCCACCCTCTCTGGAAACACCATATATTTT | CASSGQATLSGNTIYF
. | TRBJ1-5 | . | TRBV20-1 | TGCAGTGCTATGGGGGTTAATAGAGGCAATCAGCCCCAGCATTTT | CSAMGVNRGNQPQHF
many | TRBJ1-5 | TRBD1 | TRBV6-1 | TGTGCCGGAAAAGTCGGGACAGGGGCCGATCAGCCCCAGCATTTT | CAGKVGTGADQPQHF
many | TRBJ2-6 | . | TRBV20-1 | TGCAGTGCTAGAGCTGGGGGCTGGGCCAACGTCCTGACTTTC | CSARAGGWANVLTF
few | TRBJ2-1 | . | TRBV4-3 | TGCGCCAGCAGCCAAATCCCCGTAAGCTCCTACAATGAGCAGTTCTTC | CASSQIPVSSYNEQFF
once | TRBJ2-2 | TRBD1 | TRBV9 | TGTGCCAACAGTCGACAGGGGGCGGGCACCGGGGAGCTGTTTTTT | CANSRQGAGTGELFF
many | TRBJ1-5 | TRBD1 | TRBV2 | TGTGCCAGCAAGGAAGGACAGGTTGGCAATCAGCCCCAGCATTTT | CASKEGQVGNQPQHF
. | TRBJ1-3 | . | TRBV9 | TGTGCCAGCAGCGCCAGGGCAAGCTCTGGAAACACCATATATTTT | CASSARASSGNTIYF
many | TRBJ1-1 | . | TRBV4-3 | TGCGCCAGCAGCCAAGTTCAGGCCGGACGCACTGAAGCTTTCTTT | CASSQVQAGRTEAFF
. | TRBJ2-3 | TRBD2 | TRBV14 | TGTGCCAGCAGCCAAGGACTAGCGGGAGTGGATACGCAGTATTTT | CASSQGLAGVDTQYF
. | TRBJ1-1 | . | TRBV28 | TGTGCCAGCCGGGACCGACCCCCCACGGACACTGAAGCTTTCTTT | CASRDRPPTDTEAFF
. | TRBJ1-6 | . | TRBV7-9 | TGTGCCAGCAGCATCATCGGACGGGATTCACCCCTCCACTTT | CASSIIGRDSPLHF
few | TRBJ1-5 | . | TRBV20-1 | TGCAGTGCTAGACAGCGGTATAGCAATCAGCCCCAGCATTTT | CSARQRYSNQPQHF
. | TRBJ1-2 | TRBD1 | TRBV29-1 | TGCAGCGTTGATGCGGGACAGGGCCGGCATGGCTACACCTTC | CSVDAGQGRHGYTF
many | TRBJ1-2 | . | TRBV6-5 | TGTGCCAGCAGTTACTCTAGGCAGGGAGGACCATATGGCTACACCTTC | CASSYSRQGGPYGYTF
. | TRBJ1-5 | . | TRBV15 | TGTGCCACCAGCAGAGAAGTAGATAATCAGCCCCAGCATTTT | CATSREVDNQPQHF
many | TRBJ1-2 | . | TRBV10-3 | TGTGCCATCAGTGAGTCCCAACCGGACTTCACAGATGGCTACACCTTC | CAISESQPDFTDGYTF
. | TRBJ1-2 | TRBD1 | TRBV6-1 | TGTGCCAGCAGTGAACCGGGACAGGGGCTGGGGAATGGCTACACCTTC | CASSEPGQGLGNGYTF
. | TRBJ2-7 | . | TRBV5-8 | TGTGCCAGCAGGTCTAGGGATAACTACGAGCAGTACTTC | CASRSRDNYEQYF
many | TRBJ2-7 | TRBD2 | TRBV7-9 | TGTGCCAGCAGCGGGGGAGGGAGCTCCTACGAGCAGTACTTC | CASSGGGSSYEQYF
. | TRBJ2-1 | TRBD2 | TRBV3-1 | TGTGCCAGCAGCCAATCGGGGGGGAGCCACAATGAGCAGTTCTTC | CASSQSGGSHNEQFF
many | TRBJ2-3 | . | TRBV7-2 | TGTGCCAGCAGCCGTGGGTCGATTACGCAGTATTTT | CASSRGSITQYF